This T cell receptor beta chain was identified in a study of shared clonotypes between healthy human individuals. About the research overall: A couple of female and a few male donors aged 18 to 49 were enrolled. Three plates each covered CD4 naive and memory; CD8 naive two, CD8 memory one.

The data were produced by immunoSEQ multiplex PCR, yet TCRdb's version contains in-frame clones alone and is incomplete. The sample records about 2 million clones, approximately 94% being singletons. Positively selected for CCR7, the CD45RO-negative cells used as naive CD8 cells excluded terminally differentiated effector memory CD45RA+ cells. Findings and limits, study-wide: Non-shared clonotypes displayed generation probabilities falling below those of clonotypes present in all four donors.

In regard to this clone: Its antigen is unknown. The same CDR3 arises from other DNA sequences in this sample as well.

There are 14 residues in the CDR3. Germline V lookup: CDR1 SGHNT, CDR2 YYREEE (reference sequence). Trimming left V 1 base short and J 4 bases short, with 11 bases between. The TCR comes from a man aged 18 to 29 in good health. The chain links TRBV5-4 to TRBJ1-1; perhaps TRBD1 as D (6 bases). The sample taken for sequencing was naive CD8+ T cells sorted from blood. The CDR3, as DNA: TGTGCCAGCAGCTTGTGGGGGGCGGGCACTGAAGCTTTCTTT. It codes for CASSLWGAGTEAFF.